The 15 T cell receptor beta chains reported below all come from one sample, sequenced in a study of cytomegalovirus exposure and HLA in healthy donors. This PCR relied on a set of 60 Vbeta primers and 13 Jbeta primers. Measured with immunoSEQ multiplex PCR; TCRdb has only the in-frame clones, and not every one. The data hold approximately 44,000 clones, with about nine tenths observed a single time. The sample was PBMCs. Receptors were obtained from a woman aged 40 to 50 in good health and CMV-seropositive.

The rearrangement links TRBV6-1 to TRBJ2-5, with D tentatively TRBD2 (5 bases). This CDR3 is 17 amino acids long. Germline V gene lookup returns CDR1 MNHNS and CDR2 SASEGT. Trimming pared 2 bases from V and 3 bases from J, leaving 19 bases between. CDR3 amino acids: CASSEPPGGDVKETQYF. The CDR3 nucleotides read TGTGCCAGCAGTGAACCGCCCGGAGGAGATGTAAAAGAGACCCAGTACTTC.

The gene calls are TRBV7-9 and TRBJ1-1; D unclear. V was pared by 3 bases and J by 3 bases, with 8 bases between. The CDR3 has 13 amino acids. Germline CDR1 and CDR2: SEHNR and FQNEAQ (reference sequence). As DNA, the CDR3 is TGTGCCAGCAGCTTCGCTGAGGACACTGAAGCTTTCTTT. Its protein is CASSFAEDTEAFF.

J is TRBJ2-5 and V is TRBV5-6; TRBD1 agrees at 10 bases. CDR3 length: 17 residues. CDR1 SGHDT and CDR2 YYEEEE come from the germline V gene. The junction had 10 bases not matched to a gene; V was cut back by 5 bases and J by 0 bases. The CDR3 is CASRRGGTGVHQETQYF. The CDR3 coding sequence is TGTGCCAGCAGACGGGGGGGGACAGGGGTCCACCAAGAGACCCAGTACTTC. The variable domain in full, with the rest retrieved from reference TRBV5-6 and TRBJ2-5, is DAGVTQSPTHLIKTRGQQVTLRCSPKSGHDTVSWYQQALGQGPQFIFQYYEEEERQRGNFPDRFSGHQFPNYSSELNVNALLLGDSALYLCASRRGGTGVHQETQYFGPGTRLLVL.

The rearrangement joins TRBV6-5 to TRBJ2-2; possible D gene TRBD2, 5 bases. The CDR3 covers 15 residues. The ends were cut back, 6 bases at V and 4 bases at J, with 15 bases in the middle. Germline-derived CDR1 and CDR2 are MNHEY and SVGAGI. CDR3 nucleotide sequence: TGTGCCAGCAGCCGAAGACGGGAATCCACCGGGGAGCTGTTTTTT. It encodes CASSRRRESTGELFF.

This chain uses TRBV5-6 with TRBJ2-7; TRBD2 aligns across 13 bases. The trim removed 6 bases at V and 2 bases at J, leaving 5 bases unmatched. The CDR3 runs to 15 residues. Germline lookup yields CDR1 SGHDT and CDR2 YYEEEE. CDR3 DNA sequence: TGTGCCAGCACCTTCACTAGCGGGGGGGCCTACGAGCAGTACTTC. Protein: CASTFTSGGAYEQYF.

The chain employs TRBV7-9 and TRBJ2-3, with 7 bases fitting TRBD2. Trimming removed 1 base from V and 2 bases from J; junction bases left unmatched: 3. The CDR3 is 15 residues long. Germline V gene data show CDR1 as SEHNR and CDR2 as FQNEAQ (reference sequence). CDR3 nucleotides: TGTGCCAGCAGCTTAGACGGGGGGAACACAGATACGCAGTATTTT. Translating gives CASSLDGGNTDTQYF.

This chain links TRBV7-3 with TRBJ2-2; D might be TRBD1 (6 bases). Germline values: CDR1 SGHTA, CDR2 FQGTGA. With 0 bases removed from V and 4 bases from J, the gap between germline ends came to 12 bases. The CDR3 has 16 residues. The CDR3 reads CASSLTLGAGTGELFF. CDR3 bases: TGTGCCAGCAGCTTAACGTTGGGGGCCGGCACCGGGGAGCTGTTTTTT.

CDR3 amino acids: CASSLTRTNIYEQYF. The CDR3, as DNA: TGTGCCAGCAGCTTAACCAGGACAAACATCTACGAGCAGTACTTC. The V and J genes are TRBV7-2 and TRBJ2-7, with D possibly being TRBD1 (5 bases). V was cut by 2 bases and J by 3 bases, with 14 bases left in between. The CDR3 is made up of 15 amino acids. Germline CDR1 reads SGHTA; CDR2 reads FQGNSA.

The chain couples TRBV27 to TRBJ2-1; tentatively, D is TRBD2 (6 bases). Trimming left V 6 bases short and J 6 bases short, with 15 bases between. This CDR3 has 14 residues. Germline values: CDR1 MNHEY, CDR2 SMNVEV (reference sequence). The CDR3 DNA follows: TGTGCCAGCAGAATCGTGGGGGGAGGCAATGAGCAGTTCTTC. Translating it yields CASRIVGGGNEQFF.

This chain connects TRBV10-2 to TRBJ2-1; 8 positions match TRBD2. Per germline, CDR1 WSHSY and CDR2 SAAADI. CDR3 length equals 12 residues. V dropped 7 bases and J dropped 13; count of bases not matched to a gene: 9. CDR3 nucleotide sequence: TGCGCCAGCACGGCTAGCGGGCTTAATCAGTTCTTC. It is translated as CASTASGLNQFF.

With regard to this clone: The junction shows a germline mismatch at one end, possibly a read error. The chain carries TRBV7-2 and TRBJ1-1; D gene unclear. CDR1 and CDR2 (germline): SGHTA, FQGNSA. The CDR3 loop spans 14 amino acids. This chain's CDR3 is CAGSFAQSNTEAFF. CDR3 bases: TGTGCCGGCAGCTTCGCACAGTCGAACACTGAAGCTTTCTTT.

V usage is TRBV11-2 and J usage is TRBJ1-2; 7 nucleotides line up with TRBD1. V lost 0 bases, J lost 8 bases, and 6 bases stayed unmatched. Germline-derived CDR1 and CDR2 are SGHAT and FQNNGV. CDR3 length: 14 residues. The CDR3, as DNA: TGTGCCAGCAGCTTAGATACGAGGACAGGAGGCTACACCTTC. This codes for CASSLDTRTGGYTF.

The chain carries TRBV15 and TRBJ2-5; TRBD1 aligns across 7 bases. The length of the CDR3 is 16 residues. Germline V gene sequence: CDR1 LNHNV, CDR2 YYDKDF (reference sequence). J was trimmed by 5 bases and V by 7 bases; bases with no gene match: 16. The CDR3 bases are TGTGCCACCACTGAAGATCTGAGACAGGGACGGGAGACCCAGTACTTC. Amino acids: CATTEDLRQGRETQYF. Variable domain in full (rest from reference TRBV15 and TRBJ2-5): DAMVIQNPRYQVTQFGKPVTLSCSQTLNHNVMYWYQQKSSQAPKLLFHYYDKDFNNEADTPDNFQSRRPNTSFCFLDIRSPGLGDTAMYLCATTEDLRQGRETQYFGPGTRLLVL.

The J gene is TRBJ2-7, the V gene TRBV6-5; 8 nucleotides line up with TRBD1. Per the germline V gene, CDR1 is MNHEY and CDR2 is SVGAGI. The CDR3 totals 13 residues. V lost 8 bases and J lost 7; bases outside the gene matches: 10. The CDR3: CASQGDRGLEQYF. The CDR3 DNA reads as TGTGCCAGCCAGGGAGACAGGGGTTTAGAGCAGTACTTC.

The chain couples TRBV7-6 to TRBJ2-1; possibly TRBD1 for D (5 bases). The CDR3 totals 13 residues. V was clipped by 4 bases and J by 4 bases, with 8 bases between them. The germline gives CDR1 SGHVS, CDR2 FNYEAQ. The CDR3 sequence: CASSSQGYNEQFF. As DNA, the CDR3 is TGTGCCAGCAGCTCCCAGGGATACAATGAGCAGTTCTTC.